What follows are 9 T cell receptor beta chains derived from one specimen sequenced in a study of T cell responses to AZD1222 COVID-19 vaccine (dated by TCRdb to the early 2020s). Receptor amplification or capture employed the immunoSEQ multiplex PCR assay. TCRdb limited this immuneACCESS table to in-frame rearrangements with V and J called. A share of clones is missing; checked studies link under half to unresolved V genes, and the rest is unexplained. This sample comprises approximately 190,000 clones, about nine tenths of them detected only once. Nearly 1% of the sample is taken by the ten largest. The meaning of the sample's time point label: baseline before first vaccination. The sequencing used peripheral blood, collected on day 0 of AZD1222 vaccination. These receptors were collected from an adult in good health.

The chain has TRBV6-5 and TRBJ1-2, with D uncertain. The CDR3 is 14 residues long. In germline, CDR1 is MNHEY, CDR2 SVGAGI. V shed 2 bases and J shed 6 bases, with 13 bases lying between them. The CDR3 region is CASSYRTLDDGYTF. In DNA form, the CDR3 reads TGTGCCAGCAGTTACAGGACGCTTGACGATGGCTACACCTTC.

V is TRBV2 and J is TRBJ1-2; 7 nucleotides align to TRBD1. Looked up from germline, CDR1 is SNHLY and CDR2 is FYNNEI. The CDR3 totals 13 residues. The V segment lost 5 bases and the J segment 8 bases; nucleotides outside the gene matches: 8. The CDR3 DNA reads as TGTGCCAGCAGTAGGGACAGCGGGAGAGGCTACACCTTC. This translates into CASSRDSGRGYTF.

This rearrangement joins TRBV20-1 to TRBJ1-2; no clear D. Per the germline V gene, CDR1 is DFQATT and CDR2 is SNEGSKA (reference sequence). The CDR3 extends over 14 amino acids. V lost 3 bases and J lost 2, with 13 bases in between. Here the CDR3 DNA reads TGCAGTGCTAGTTTCCGCGAGGAAAACTATGGCTACACCTTC. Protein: CSASFREENYGYTF.

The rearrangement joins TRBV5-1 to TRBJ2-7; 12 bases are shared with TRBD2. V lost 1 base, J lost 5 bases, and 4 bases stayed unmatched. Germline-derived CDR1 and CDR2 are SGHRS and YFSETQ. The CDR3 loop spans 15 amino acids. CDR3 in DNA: TGCGCCAGCAGCTTGTGGCTAGCGGGGGGGCACGAGCAGTACTTC. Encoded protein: CASSLWLAGGHEQYF.

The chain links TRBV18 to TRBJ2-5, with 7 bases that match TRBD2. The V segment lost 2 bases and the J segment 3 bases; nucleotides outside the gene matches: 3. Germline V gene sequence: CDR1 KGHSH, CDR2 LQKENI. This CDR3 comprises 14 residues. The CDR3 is CASSPTGTKETQYF. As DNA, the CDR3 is TGTGCCAGCTCACCAACCGGGACTAAAGAGACCCAGTACTTC. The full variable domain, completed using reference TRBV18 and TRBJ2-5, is NAGVMQNPRHLVRRRGQEARLRCSPMKGHSHVYWYRQLPEEGLKFMVYLQKENIIDESGMPKERFSAEFPKEGPSILRIQQVVRGDSAAYFCASSPTGTKETQYFGPGTRLLVL.

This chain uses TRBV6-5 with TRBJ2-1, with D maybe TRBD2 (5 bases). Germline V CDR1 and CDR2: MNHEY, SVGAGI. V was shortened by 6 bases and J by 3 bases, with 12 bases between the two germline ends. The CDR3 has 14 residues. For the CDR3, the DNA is TGTGCCAGCAGACATAGCGACCACTACAATGAGCAGTTCTTC. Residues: CASRHSDHYNEQFF.

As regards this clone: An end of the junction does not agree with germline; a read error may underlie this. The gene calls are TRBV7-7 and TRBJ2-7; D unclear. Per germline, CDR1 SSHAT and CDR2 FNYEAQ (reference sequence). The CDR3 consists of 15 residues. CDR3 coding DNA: TGTGCTAGCAGCTTAGACTGGGATCAACACTACGAGCAGTACTTC. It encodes CASSLDWDQHYEQYF.

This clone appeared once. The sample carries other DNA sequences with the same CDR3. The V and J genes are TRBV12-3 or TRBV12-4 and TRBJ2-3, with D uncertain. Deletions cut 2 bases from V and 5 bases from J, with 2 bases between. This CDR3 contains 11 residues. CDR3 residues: CASSLLDTQYF. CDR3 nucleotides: TGTGCCAGCAGTTTATTAGATACGCAGTATTTT.

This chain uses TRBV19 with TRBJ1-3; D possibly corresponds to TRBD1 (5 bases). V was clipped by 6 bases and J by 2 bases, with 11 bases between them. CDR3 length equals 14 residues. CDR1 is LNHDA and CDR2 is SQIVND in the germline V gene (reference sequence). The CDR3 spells CASSITGTGNTIYF. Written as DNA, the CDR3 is TGTGCCAGTAGCATAACAGGAACTGGAAACACCATATATTTT. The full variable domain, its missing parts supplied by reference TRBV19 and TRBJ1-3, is DGGITQSPKYLFRKEGQNVTLSCEQNLNHDAMYWYRQDPGQGLRLIYYSQIVNDFQKGDIAEGYSVSREKKESFPLTVTSAQKNPTAFYLCASSITGTGNTIYFGEGSWLTVV.